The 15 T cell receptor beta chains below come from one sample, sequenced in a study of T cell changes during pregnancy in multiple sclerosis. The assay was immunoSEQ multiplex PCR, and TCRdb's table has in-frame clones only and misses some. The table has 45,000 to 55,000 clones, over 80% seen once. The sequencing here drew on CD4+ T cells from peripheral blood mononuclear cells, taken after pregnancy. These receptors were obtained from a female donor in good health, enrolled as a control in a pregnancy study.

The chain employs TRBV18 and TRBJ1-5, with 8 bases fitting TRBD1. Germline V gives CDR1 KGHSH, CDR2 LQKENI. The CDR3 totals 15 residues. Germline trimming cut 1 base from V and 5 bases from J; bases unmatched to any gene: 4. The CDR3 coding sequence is TGTGCCAGCTCACCACGGACAGGGAGGGATCAGCCCCAGCATTTT. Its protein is CASSPRTGRDQPQHF.

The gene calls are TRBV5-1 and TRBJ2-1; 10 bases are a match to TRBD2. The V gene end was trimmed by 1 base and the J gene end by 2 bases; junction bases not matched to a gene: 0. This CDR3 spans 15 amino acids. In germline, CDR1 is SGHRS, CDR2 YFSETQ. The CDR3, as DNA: TGCGCCAGCAGCTTGCTAGCGGGGGCCTACAATGAGCAGTTCTTC. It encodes CASSLLAGAYNEQFF.

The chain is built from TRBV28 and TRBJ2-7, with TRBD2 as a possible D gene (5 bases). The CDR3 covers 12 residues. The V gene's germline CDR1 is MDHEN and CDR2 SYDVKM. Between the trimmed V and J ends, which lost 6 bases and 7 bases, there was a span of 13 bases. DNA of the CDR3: TGTGCCAGCAGGGCTCGGGGTCGAGAGCAGTACTTC. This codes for CASRARGREQYF.

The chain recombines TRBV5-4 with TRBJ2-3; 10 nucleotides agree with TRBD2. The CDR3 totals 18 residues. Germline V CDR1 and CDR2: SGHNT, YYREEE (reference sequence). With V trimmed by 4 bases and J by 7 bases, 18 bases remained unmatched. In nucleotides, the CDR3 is TGTGCCAGCAGCCCCCCTCGCCTCAGCGGGGGGGCCGTCAATACGCAGTATTTT. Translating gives CASSPPRLSGGAVNTQYF.

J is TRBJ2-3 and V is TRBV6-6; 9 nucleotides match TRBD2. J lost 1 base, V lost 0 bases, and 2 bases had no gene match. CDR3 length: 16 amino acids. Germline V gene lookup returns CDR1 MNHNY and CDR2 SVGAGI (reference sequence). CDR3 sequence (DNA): TGTGCCAGCAGTTACTCGGCGGGGGGGGGCACAGATACGCAGTATTTT. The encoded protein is CASSYSAGGGTDTQYF.

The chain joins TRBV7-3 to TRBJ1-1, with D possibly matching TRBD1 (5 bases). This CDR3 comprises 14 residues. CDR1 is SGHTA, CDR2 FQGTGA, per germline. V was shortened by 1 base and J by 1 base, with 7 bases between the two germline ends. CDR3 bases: TGTGCCAGCAGCTTAATGGGGCAGAACACTGAAGCTTTCTTT. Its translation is CASSLMGQNTEAFF.

This CDR3 reads CASIPGVLSNEQFF. In DNA form, the CDR3 reads TGTGCCAGTATCCCCGGGGTGTTGAGCAATGAGCAGTTCTTC. The gene calls are TRBV19 and TRBJ2-1; TRBD2 is a possible D gene (5 bases). This CDR3 region has 14 residues. The germline V and J ends were trimmed by 7 bases and 6 bases, with 16 bases remaining between them. Germline V lookup: CDR1 LNHDA, CDR2 SQIVND (reference sequence).

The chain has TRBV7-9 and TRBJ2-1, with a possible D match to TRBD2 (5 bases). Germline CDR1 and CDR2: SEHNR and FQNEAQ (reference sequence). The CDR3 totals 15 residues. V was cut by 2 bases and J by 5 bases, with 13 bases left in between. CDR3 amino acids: CASSLLASPNNEQFF. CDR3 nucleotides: TGTGCCAGCAGCTTACTAGCCTCCCCTAACAATGAGCAGTTCTTC. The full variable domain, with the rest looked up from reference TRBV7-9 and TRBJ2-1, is DTGVSQNPRHKITKRGQNVTFRCDPISEHNRLYWYRQTLGQGPEFLTYFQNEAQLEKSRLLSDRFSAERPKGSFSTLEIQRTEQGDSAMYLCASSLLASPNNEQFFGPGTRLTVL.

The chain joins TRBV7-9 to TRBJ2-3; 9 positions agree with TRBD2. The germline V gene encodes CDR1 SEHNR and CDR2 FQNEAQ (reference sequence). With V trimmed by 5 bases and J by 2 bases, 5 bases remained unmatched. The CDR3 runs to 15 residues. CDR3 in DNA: TGTGCCAGCAGCACCCTAGCGGGGCCCACAGATACGCAGTATTTT. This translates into CASSTLAGPTDTQYF.

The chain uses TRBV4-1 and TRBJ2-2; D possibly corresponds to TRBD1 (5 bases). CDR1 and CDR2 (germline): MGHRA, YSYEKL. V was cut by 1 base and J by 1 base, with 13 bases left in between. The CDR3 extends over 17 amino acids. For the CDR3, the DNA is TGCGCCAGCAGCCAAGTTGTAGGGGTCCTGAACACCGGGGAGCTGTTTTTT. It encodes CASSQVVGVLNTGELFF.

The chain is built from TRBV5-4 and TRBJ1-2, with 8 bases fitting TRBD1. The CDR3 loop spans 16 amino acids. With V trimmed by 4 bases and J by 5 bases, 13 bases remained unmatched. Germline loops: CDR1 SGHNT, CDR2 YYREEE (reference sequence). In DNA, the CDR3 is TGTGCCAGCAGCCTCTTGACAGGGGCAAGCACTTATGGCTACACCTTC. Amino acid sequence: CASSLLTGASTYGYTF.

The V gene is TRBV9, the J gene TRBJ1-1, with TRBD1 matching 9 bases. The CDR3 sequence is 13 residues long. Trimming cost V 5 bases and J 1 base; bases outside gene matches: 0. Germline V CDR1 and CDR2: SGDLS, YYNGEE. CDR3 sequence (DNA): TGTGCCAGCAGGGGACAGGGGAACACTGAAGCTTTCTTT. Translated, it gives CASRGQGNTEAFF.

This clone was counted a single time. The DNA of the CDR3 is TGTGCCAGCAGCTTGGGACAGAACTATGGCTACACCTTC. Its translation: CASSLGQNYGYTF. This chain uses TRBV5-4 with TRBJ1-2, with a possible D match to TRBD1 (5 bases). CDR1 is SGHNT and CDR2 is YYREEE in the germline V gene (reference sequence). V lost 0 bases and J 2 bases, leaving 5 bases between the germline ends. The CDR3 is made up of 13 amino acids.

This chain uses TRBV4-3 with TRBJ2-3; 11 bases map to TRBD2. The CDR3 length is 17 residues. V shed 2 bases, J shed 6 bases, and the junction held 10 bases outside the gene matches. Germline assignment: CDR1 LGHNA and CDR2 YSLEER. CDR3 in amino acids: CASSQRTSGGPGDTQYF. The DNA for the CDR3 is TGCGCCAGCAGCCAAAGAACTAGCGGGGGCCCCGGGGATACGCAGTATTTT.

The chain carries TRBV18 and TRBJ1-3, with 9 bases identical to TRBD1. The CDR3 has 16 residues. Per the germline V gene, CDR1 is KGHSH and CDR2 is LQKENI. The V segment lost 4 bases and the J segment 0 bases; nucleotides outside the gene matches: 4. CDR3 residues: CASSRGQGDSGNTIYF. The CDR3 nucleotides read TGTGCCAGCTCACGGGGACAGGGCGACTCTGGAAACACCATATATTTT. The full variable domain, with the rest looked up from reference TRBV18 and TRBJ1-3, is NAGVMQNPRHLVRRRGQEARLRCSPMKGHSHVYWYRQLPEEGLKFMVYLQKENIIDESGMPKERFSAEFPKEGPSILRIQQVVRGDSAAYFCASSRGQGDSGNTIYFGEGSWLTVV.